This is a list of T cell receptor beta chains from one sample in a study of blood T cell repertoires in COVID-19. Assay: immunoSEQ multiplex PCR; the TCRdb copy retains only in-frame clones and omits some. In the table there are 150,000 to 200,000 clones, about 88% of which are singletons. The sample comprised PBMCs or T cells enriched from blood (not recorded which). These receptors originate from a woman between 18 and 29 years old who had recovered from COVID-19. CDR3s include the opening cysteine and the closing phenylalanine or tryptophan. A D gene is named only where the DNA matches it firmly. Size values are once, few and many counts, or a class for expanded clones, and some rows have none.

j_gene: TRBJ2-5
d_gene: NA
abundance: NA
v_gene: TRBV7-2
CDR3aa: CASTFLGGGETQYF
CDR3nt: TGTGCCAGCACCTTCCTTGGGGGAGGAGAGACCCAGTACTTC

j_gene: TRBJ2-1
d_gene: NA
abundance: NA
v_gene: TRBV7-8
CDR3aa: CASSFGSSTYEQFF
CDR3nt: TGTGCCAGCAGCTTTGGTAGCTCTACGTATGAGCAGTTCTTC

j_gene: TRBJ1-2
d_gene: TRBD1
abundance: few
v_gene: TRBV29-1
CDR3aa: CSVETGPQGTF
CDR3nt: TGCAGCGTTGAGACAGGGCCCCAAGGCACCTTC

j_gene: TRBJ2-2
d_gene: NA
abundance: NA
v_gene: TRBV27
CDR3aa: CASSSRDSYAGELFF
CDR3nt: TGTGCCAGCAGTTCACGGGACTCCTACGCCGGGGAGCTGTTTTTT

j_gene: TRBJ1-1
d_gene: NA
abundance: NA
v_gene: TRBV9
CDR3aa: CASSVVRDETEAFF
CDR3nt: TGTGCCAGCAGCGTAGTGCGGGATGAGACTGAAGCTTTCTTT

j_gene: TRBJ2-7
d_gene: NA
abundance: NA
v_gene: TRBV5-6
CDR3aa: CASSQGTGRMHEQYF
CDR3nt: TGTGCCAGCAGCCAGGGGACGGGTCGAATGCACGAGCAGTACTTC

j_gene: TRBJ2-7
d_gene: NA
abundance: NA
v_gene: TRBV6-5
CDR3aa: CASSSHPTAAQYF
CDR3nt: TGTGCCAGCAGTTCCCACCCTACTGCGGCGCAGTACTTC

j_gene: TRBJ1-1
d_gene: TRBD1
abundance: NA
v_gene: TRBV7-9
CDR3aa: CASSFRNRDSLHTEAFF
CDR3nt: TGTGCCAGCAGCTTTCGGAACCGGGACAGCCTGCACACTGAAGCTTTCTTT

j_gene: TRBJ1-2
d_gene: TRBD1
abundance: NA
v_gene: TRBV12-3/TRBV12-4
CDR3aa: CASSSQGEAGYTF
CDR3nt: TGTGCCAGCAGTTCCCAGGGGGAAGCTGGCTACACCTTC

j_gene: TRBJ2-5
d_gene: NA
abundance: NA
v_gene: TRBV6-5
CDR3aa: CASSYSTIQETQYF
CDR3nt: TGTGCCAGCAGTTACTCGACTATTCAAGAGACCCAGTACTTC

j_gene: TRBJ2-7
d_gene: TRBD2
abundance: NA
v_gene: TRBV11-2
CDR3aa: CASSFISPLAALYEQYF
CDR3nt: TGTGCCAGCAGCTTTATAAGCCCACTAGCGGCTCTCTACGAGCAGTACTTC

j_gene: TRBJ2-6
d_gene: NA
abundance: NA
v_gene: TRBV4-1
CDR3aa: CASTQPEVSFNGANVLTF
CDR3nt: TGCGCCAGCACCCAGCCAGAGGTCTCTTTTAATGGGGCCAACGTCCTGACTTTC

j_gene: TRBJ2-7
d_gene: TRBD1
abundance: NA
v_gene: TRBV25-1
CDR3aa: CASYQTGSYEQYF
CDR3nt: TGTGCCAGCTACCAGACAGGGTCCTACGAGCAGTACTTC

j_gene: TRBJ2-3
d_gene: NA
abundance: NA
v_gene: TRBV12-3/TRBV12-4
CDR3aa: CASSSGRDTQYF
CDR3nt: TGTGCCAGCAGTTCGGGGAGGGATACGCAGTATTTT

j_gene: TRBJ2-7
d_gene: TRBD2
abundance: once
v_gene: TRBV5-1
CDR3aa: CASSLEPAGGSYEQYF
CDR3nt: TGCGCCAGCAGCTTGGAGCCAGCGGGAGGCTCCTACGAGCAGTACTTC

j_gene: TRBJ2-2
d_gene: NA
abundance: NA
v_gene: TRBV7-9
CDR3aa: CASSFSLGRNTGELFF
CDR3nt: TGTGCCAGCAGCTTTTCGTTGGGCAGAAACACCGGGGAGCTGTTTTTT